The T cell receptor beta chain under discussion was sequenced for a study of early T cells in non-severe SARS-CoV-2 infection. Whole-study findings and limits: Comparison of clonotypes with VDJdb favored anti-spike CD8 responses while missing private and CD4 specificities.

As part of library construction, unique molecular identifiers were attached to individual cDNA molecules. TCRdb used MiXCR to reprocess the 5' RACE reads, holding one entry per CDR3 protein. This sample has just under 85,000 distinct CDR3 sequences, with over 9.5% found just once. This clonotype was seen repeatedly, ten times or more. Its antigen remains unidentified. V lost 8 bases and J lost 1; bases outside the gene matches: 3. The CDR3 has 14 residues. The germline gives CDR1 SNHLY, CDR2 FYNNEI. This TCR came from an adult who was a healthcare worker with PCR-confirmed SARS-CoV-2 infection or an uninfected control (not recorded which). Sequenced here: whole blood, sampled at baseline. This chain connects TRBV2 to TRBJ2-4; TRBD1 agrees at 9 bases. CDR3 amino acids: CASRQGEAKNIQYF. Written as DNA, the CDR3 is TGTGCCAGCCGACAGGGGGAGGCCAAAAACATTCAGTACTTC.